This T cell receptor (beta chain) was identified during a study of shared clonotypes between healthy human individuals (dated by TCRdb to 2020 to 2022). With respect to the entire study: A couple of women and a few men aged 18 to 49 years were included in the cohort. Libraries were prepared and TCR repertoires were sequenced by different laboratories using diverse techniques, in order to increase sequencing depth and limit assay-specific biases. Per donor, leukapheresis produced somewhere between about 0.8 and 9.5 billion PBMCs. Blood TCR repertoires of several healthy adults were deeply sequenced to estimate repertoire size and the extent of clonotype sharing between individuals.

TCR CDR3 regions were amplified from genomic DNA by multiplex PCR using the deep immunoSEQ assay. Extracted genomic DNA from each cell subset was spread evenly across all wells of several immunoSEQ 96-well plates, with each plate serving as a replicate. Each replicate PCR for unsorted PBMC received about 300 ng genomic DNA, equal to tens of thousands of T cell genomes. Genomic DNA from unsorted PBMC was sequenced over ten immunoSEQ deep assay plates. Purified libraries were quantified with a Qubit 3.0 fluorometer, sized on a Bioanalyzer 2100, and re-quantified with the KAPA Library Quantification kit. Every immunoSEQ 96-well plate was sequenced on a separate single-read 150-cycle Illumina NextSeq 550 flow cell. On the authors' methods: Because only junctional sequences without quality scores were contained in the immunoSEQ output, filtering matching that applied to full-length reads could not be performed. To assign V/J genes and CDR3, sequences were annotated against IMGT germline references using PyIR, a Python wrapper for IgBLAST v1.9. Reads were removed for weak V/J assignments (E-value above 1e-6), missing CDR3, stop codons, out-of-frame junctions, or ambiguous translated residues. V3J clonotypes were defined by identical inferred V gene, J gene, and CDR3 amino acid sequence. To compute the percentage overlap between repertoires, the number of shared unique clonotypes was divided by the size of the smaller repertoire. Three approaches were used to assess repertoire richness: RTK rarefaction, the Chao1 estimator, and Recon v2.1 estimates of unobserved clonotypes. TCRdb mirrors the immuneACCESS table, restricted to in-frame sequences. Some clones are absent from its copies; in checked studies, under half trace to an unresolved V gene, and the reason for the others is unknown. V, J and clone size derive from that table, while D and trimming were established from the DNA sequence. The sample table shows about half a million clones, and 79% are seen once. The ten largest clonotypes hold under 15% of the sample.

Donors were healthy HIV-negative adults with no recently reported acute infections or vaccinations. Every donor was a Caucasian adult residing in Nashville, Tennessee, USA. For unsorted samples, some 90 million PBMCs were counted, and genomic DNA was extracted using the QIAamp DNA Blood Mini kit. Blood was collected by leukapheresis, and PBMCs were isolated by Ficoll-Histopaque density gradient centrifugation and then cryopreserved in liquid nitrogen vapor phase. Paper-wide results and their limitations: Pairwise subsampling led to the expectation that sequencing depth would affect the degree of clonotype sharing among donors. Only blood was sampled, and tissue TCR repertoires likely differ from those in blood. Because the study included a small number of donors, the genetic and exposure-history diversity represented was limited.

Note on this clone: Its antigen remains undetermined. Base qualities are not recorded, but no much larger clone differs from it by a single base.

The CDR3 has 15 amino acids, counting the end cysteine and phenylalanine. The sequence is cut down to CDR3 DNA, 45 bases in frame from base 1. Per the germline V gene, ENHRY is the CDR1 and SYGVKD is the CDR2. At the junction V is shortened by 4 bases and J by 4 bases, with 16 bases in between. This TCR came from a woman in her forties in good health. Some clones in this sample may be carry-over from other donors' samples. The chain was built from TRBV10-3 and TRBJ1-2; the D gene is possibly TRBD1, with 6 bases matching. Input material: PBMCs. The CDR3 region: CAISGTGGAGYGYTF. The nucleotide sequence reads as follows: TGTGCCATCAGTGGAACGGGGGGGGCCGGCTATGGCTACACCTTC.